This TCR beta chain was captured by sequencing in a study of blood T cell repertoires in COVID-19. Across the whole study: Donors in the United States, Italy and Spain gave samples during acute or convalescent COVID-19. The analysed material was cDNA or gDNA that came from T cells, B-cell-depleted T cells, or PBMCs.

Per the original data handling: The assay estimated nucleated cells by amplifying reference gene primers. The method was immunoSEQ multiplex PCR; TCRdb's version includes in-frame clones alone and lacks a portion of them. That table furnishes V, J and clone size, whereas the DNA furnished D and trimming. In the table there are about 170,000 clones, approximately 86% of which are singletons. This clone was counted between two and nine times. Seattle enrolled patients during active infection and tracked them longitudinally. Sample: peripheral blood. The clonotype comes from a woman aged 40 to 50 with COVID-19, enrolled during active disease.

CDR3 region: CASSVARRPGELFF. DNA for the CDR3: TGTGCCAGCAGCGTAGCCCGGCGGCCCGGGGAGCTGTTTTTT. The rearrangement uses TRBV9 and TRBJ2-2; D is unclear. This CDR3 contains 14 residues. Germline V gives CDR1 SGDLS, CDR2 YYNGEE. V was cut by 0 bases and J by 6 bases, with 9 bases left in between.